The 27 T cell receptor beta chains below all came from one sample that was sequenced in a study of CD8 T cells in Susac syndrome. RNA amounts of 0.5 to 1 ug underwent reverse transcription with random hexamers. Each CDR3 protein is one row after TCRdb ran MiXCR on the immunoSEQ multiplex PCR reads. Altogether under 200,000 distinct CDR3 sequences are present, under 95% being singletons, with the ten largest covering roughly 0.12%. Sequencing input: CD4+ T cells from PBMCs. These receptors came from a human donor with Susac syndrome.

CDR3 sequence: CASSLDRERNSPLHF. Here the CDR3 DNA reads TGTGCCAGCAGCTTAGACAGGGAGCGAAATTCACCCCTCCACTTT. V gene TRBV5-4 combines with J gene TRBJ1-6, with 7 bases that match TRBD1. Germline trimming cut 2 bases from V and 7 bases from J; bases unmatched to any gene: 6. The V gene's germline CDR1 is SGHNT and CDR2 YYREEE (reference sequence). The CDR3 sequence is 15 residues long.

The DNA for the CDR3 is TGTGCCATCAGTGAGTCGACGGCTAGCACAGATACGCAGTATTTT. Residues: CAISESTASTDTQYF. This chain connects TRBV10-3 to TRBJ2-3; D ambiguous. Trimming removed 0 bases from V and 0 bases from J, with 7 bases in between. This CDR3 has 15 amino acids. CDR1 is ENHRY and CDR2 is SYGVKD in the germline V gene.

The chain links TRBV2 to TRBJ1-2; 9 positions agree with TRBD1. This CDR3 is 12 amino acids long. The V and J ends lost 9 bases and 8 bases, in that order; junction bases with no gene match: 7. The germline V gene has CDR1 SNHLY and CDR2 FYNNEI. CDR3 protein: CASGQGFGGYTF. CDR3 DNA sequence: TGTGCCAGTGGACAGGGGTTCGGAGGCTACACCTTC.

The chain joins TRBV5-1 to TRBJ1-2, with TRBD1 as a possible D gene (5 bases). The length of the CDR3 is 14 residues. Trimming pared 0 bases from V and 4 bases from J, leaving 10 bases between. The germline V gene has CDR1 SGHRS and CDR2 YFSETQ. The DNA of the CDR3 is TGCGCCAGCAGCTTGGTAGGGGTAGGCTATGGCTACACCTTC. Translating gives CASSLVGVGYGYTF.

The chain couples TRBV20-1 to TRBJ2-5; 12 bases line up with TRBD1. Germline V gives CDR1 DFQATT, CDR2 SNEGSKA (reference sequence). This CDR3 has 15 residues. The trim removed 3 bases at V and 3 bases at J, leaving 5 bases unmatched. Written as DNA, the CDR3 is TGCAGTGCTAGCTACGGGACAGGGGGCAAAGAGACCCAGTACTTC. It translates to CSASYGTGGKETQYF.

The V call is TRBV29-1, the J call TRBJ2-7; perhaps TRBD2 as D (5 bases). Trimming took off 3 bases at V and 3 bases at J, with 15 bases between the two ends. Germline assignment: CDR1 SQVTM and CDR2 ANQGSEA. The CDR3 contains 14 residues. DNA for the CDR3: TGCAGCGTTGACAGCGGTGCGGGTGTCTACGAGCAGTACTTC. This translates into CSVDSGAGVYEQYF.

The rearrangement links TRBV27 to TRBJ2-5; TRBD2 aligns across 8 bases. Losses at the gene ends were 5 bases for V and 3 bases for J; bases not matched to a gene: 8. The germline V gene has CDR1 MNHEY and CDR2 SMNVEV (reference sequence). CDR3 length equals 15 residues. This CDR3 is CASSTPNGGEETQYF. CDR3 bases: TGTGCCAGCAGTACCCCAAACGGGGGGGAAGAGACCCAGTACTTC.

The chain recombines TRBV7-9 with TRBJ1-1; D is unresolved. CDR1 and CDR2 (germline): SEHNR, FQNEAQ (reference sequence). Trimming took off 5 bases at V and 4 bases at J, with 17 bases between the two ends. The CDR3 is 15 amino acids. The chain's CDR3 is CASSANIVGGTEAFF. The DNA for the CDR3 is TGTGCCAGCAGCGCCAACATTGTGGGTGGCACTGAAGCTTTCTTT.

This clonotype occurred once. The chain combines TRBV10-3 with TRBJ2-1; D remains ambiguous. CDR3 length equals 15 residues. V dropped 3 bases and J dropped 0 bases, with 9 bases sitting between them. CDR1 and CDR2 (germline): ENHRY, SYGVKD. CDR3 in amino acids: CAISERVSSYNEQFF. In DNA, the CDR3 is TGTGCCATCAGTGAAAGGGTGAGCTCCTACAATGAGCAGTTCTTC.

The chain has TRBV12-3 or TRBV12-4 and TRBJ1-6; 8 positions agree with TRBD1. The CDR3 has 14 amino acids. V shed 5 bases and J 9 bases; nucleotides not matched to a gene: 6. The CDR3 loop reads CASSRTGTSSPLHF. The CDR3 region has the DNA TGTGCCAGCAGTCGGACAGGGACTAGTTCACCCCTCCACTTT.

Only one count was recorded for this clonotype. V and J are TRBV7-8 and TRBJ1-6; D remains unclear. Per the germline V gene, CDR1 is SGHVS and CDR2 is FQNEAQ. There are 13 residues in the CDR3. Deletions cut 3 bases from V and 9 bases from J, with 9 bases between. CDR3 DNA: TGTGCCAGCAGCTTCTCCGGGGTTTCACCCCTCCACTTT. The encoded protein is CASSFSGVSPLHF.

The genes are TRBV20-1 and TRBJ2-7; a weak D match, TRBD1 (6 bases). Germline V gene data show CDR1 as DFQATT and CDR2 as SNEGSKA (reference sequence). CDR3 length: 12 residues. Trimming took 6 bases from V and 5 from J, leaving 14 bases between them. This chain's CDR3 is CSASPGAHEQYF. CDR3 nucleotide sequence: TGCAGTGCCTCCCCAGGGGCCCACGAGCAGTACTTC.

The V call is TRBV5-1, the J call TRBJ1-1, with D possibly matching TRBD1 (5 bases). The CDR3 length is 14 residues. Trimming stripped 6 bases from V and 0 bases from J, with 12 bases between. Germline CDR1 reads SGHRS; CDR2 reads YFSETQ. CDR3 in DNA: TGCGCCAGCAAGGAGGGGAGGATGAACACTGAAGCTTTCTTT. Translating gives CASKEGRMNTEAFF.

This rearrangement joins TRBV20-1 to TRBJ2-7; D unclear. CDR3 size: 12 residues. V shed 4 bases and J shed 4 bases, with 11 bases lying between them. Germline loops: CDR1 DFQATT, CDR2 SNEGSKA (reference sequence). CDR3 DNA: TGCAGTGCTATAGTAGGGATGTACGAGCAGTACTTC. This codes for CSAIVGMYEQYF.

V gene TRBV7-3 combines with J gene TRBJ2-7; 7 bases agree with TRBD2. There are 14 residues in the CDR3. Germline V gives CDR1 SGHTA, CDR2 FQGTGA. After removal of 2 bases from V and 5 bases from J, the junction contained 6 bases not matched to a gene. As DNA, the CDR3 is TGTGCCAGCAGCTTAGGGGACTACCTGGACGAGCAGTACTTC. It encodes CASSLGDYLDEQYF.

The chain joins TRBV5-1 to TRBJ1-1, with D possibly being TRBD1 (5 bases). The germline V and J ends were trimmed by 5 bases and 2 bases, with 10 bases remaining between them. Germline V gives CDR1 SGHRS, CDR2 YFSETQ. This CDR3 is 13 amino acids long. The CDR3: CASRWDGNTEAFF. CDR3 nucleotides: TGCGCCAGCAGATGGGACGGAAACACTGAAGCTTTCTTT.

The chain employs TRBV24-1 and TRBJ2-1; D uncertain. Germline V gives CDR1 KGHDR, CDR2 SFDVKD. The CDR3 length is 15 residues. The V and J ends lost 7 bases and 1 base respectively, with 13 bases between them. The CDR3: CATSPTGSSYNEQFF. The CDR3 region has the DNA TGTGCCACCAGCCCAACGGGTTCGTCCTACAATGAGCAGTTCTTC.

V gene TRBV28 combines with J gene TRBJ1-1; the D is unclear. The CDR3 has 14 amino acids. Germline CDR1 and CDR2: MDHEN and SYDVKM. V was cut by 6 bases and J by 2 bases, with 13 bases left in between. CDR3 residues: CASRVDGLNTEAFF. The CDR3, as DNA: TGTGCCAGCAGGGTCGACGGCCTTAACACTGAAGCTTTCTTT.

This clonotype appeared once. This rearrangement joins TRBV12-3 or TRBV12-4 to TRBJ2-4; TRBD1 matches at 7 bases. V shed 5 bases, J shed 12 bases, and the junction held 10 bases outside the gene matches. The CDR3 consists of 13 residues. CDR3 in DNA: TGTGCCAGCAGTCCGGACAGGCGCATTTCTCAGTACTTC. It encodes CASSPDRRISQYF.

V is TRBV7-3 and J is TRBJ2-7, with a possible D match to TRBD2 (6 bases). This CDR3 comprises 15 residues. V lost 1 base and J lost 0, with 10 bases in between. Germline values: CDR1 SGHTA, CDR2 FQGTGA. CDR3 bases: TGTGCCAGCAGCTTAAATACGGGAGCCTCCTACGAGCAGTACTTC. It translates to CASSLNTGASYEQYF.

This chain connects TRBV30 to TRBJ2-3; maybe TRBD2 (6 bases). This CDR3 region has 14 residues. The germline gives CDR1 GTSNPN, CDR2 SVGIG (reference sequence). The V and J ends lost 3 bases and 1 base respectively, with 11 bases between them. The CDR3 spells CAWSPGVGTDTQYF. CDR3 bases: TGTGCCTGGAGCCCGGGAGTGGGCACAGATACGCAGTATTTT.

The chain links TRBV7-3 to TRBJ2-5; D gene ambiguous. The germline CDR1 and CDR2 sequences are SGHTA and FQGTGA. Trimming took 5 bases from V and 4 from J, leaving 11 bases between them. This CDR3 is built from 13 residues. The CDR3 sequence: CASSDLPGETQYF. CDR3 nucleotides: TGTGCCAGCAGCGACCTACCCGGAGAGACCCAGTACTTC. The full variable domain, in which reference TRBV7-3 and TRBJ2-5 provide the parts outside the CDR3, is GAGVSQTPSNKVTEKGKYVELRCDPISGHTALYWYRQSLGQGPEFLIYFQGTGAADDSGLPNDRFFAVRPEGSVSTLKIQRTERGDSAVYLCASSDLPGETQYFGPGTRLLVL.

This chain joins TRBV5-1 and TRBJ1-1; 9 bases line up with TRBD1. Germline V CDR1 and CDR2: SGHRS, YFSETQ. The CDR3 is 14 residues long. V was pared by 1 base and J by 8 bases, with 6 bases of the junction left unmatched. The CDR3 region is CASSLFLQGAEAFF. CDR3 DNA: TGCGCCAGCAGCTTGTTCTTACAGGGGGCGGAAGCTTTCTTT.

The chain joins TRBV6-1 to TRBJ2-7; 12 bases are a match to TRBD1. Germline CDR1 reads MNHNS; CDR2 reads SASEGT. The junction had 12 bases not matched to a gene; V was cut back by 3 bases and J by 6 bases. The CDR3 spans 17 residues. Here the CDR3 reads CASSEGQGANSRGEQYF. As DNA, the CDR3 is TGTGCCAGCAGTGAGGGACAGGGGGCGAATTCCCGTGGCGAGCAGTACTTC.

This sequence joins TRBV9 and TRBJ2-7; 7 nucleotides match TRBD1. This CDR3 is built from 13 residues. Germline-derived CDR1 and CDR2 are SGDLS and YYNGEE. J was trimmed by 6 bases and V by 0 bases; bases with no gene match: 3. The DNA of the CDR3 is TGTGCCAGCAGCGTAGGACAGGGAACCGAGCAGTACTTC. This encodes CASSVGQGTEQYF. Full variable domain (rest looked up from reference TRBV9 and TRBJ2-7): DSGVTQTPKHLITATGQRVTLRCSPRSGDLSVYWYQQSLDQGLQFLIQYYNGEERAKGNILERFSAQQFPDLHSELNLSSLELGDSALYFCASSVGQGTEQYFGPGTRLTVT.

In DNA, the CDR3 is TGTGCCTGGAGTGTACAGGGGCGTCGCTACACCTTC. Translated, it gives CAWSVQGRRYTF. V gene TRBV30 combines with J gene TRBJ1-2; TRBD1 aligns across 7 bases. V shed 0 bases, J shed 9 bases, and the junction held 4 bases outside the gene matches. The length of the CDR3 is 12 residues. The germline V gene has CDR1 GTSNPN and CDR2 SVGIG (reference sequence).

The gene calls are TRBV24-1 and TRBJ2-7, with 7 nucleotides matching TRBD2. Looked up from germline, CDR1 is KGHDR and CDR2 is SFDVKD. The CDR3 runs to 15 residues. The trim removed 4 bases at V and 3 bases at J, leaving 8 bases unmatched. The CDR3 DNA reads TGTGCCACCAGTGACCCCCTGGGGGGGAACTACGAGCAGTACTTC. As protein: CATSDPLGGNYEQYF.